Included here is one T cell receptor beta chain sequence, with context. TCRdb keeps only in-frame clones here, not all; method: immunoSEQ multiplex PCR. The table records fewer than 200,000 clones, 76% of them present only once. The data belong to a study of blood T cell repertoires in COVID-19. The CDR3 spans 13 residues. Trimming left V 0 bases short and J 13 bases short, with 18 bases between. From germline, CDR1 is GTSNPN and CDR2 SVGIG (reference sequence). The V call is TRBV30, the J call TRBJ1-1, with D perhaps TRBD1 (6 bases). This TCR came from a woman of 80 years or more with acute or convalescent COVID-19. The sequenced sample was peripheral blood. CDR3 in amino acids: CAWSVKGGGWDFF. CDR3 nucleotides: TGTGCCTGGAGTGTAAAGGGTGGGGGCTGGGATTTCTTT.